This T cell receptor (beta chain) came from a study of naive and memory T cell subsets listed by TCRdb under 2017. In terms of the full investigation: An open-source, UMI-based TCR alpha and beta sequencing pipeline was applied to sorted naive and memory peripheral blood T cell subsets. IgG serology results and the functional CMV T cell responses were in complete agreement. RNA was DNase-treated and reverse transcribed with TCR constant-region primers, mostly using SuperScript III.

Library preparation employed UMI-ligation and nested PCR. The beta constant-region primer was an equimolar mix of two oligonucleotides covering both TRBC1 and TRBC2. A single-stranded oligonucleotide carrying the SP2 primer and a 12-nucleotide UMI was ligated to the 3' end of the cDNA by T4 RNA ligase 1. Four rounds of PCR were used to amplify ligated cDNA, with nested alpha and beta constant-region primers being used together with the SP2 primer. Incubation of the ligation reaction was carried out at 16 degrees C for about 19-25 hours. To avoid over-amplification, PCR2 was usually performed as a SYBR Green qPCR and halted once a predetermined threshold was reached. Agencourt AMPure XP magnetic beads were used for all purifications after the first. Libraries were quantified by Qubit and checked on a TapeStation, where a main peak was expected near 650 bp. Pooled libraries were sequenced on an Illumina MiSeq using v2 2x251 paired-end kits, and typically about 0.9-2 million reads were obtained per sample. Each sample was pooled at 3 to 5 nM, and roughly 4.5-7% PhiX was included to help cluster recognition. On the study's bioinformatics: Using tag matching that tolerated one base-pair mismatch, Decombinator assigned V and J genes to FASTQ reads that had been processed by Demultiplexor. By using UMIs, Collapsinator corrected both sequencing errors and the frequency errors caused by PCR heterogeneity. CDR3Translator translated TCRs and extracted CDR3s from the conserved cysteine to the FGXG phenylalanine, flagging non-productive sequences. Gini, Shannon entropy and inverse Simpson indices were computed after subsampling the repertoires to the same number of UMI-defined TCRs. Power-law fits to clonotype abundance distributions were performed by maximum likelihood within the linear range. On one naive CD8 sample, the pipeline and MIGEC gave similar UMI counts, unique TCR numbers and clonal distributions. Repertoires were searched for approximately 7,000 CMV-associated CDR3 sequences compiled from VDJdb and a published dataset. TCRdb itself trimmed the public reads at Q25 with fastp, ran MiXCR and retained productive beta chains. CDR3 protein sequences are deduplicated, and each keeps its most common genes and DNA. TCRdb's processing, not the authors' own work, is the source of the V and J calls. Within this sample are some 83,000 distinct CDR3 sequences, with under 15% of them counted one time only. In total, the top ten clones hold 0.9% to 1% of the sample.

On this clonotype: The antigen it binds to is not known. The record has no base qualities; no much larger clone is one base away.

From the second PCR step onward, the TCR alpha chain libraries and the TCR beta chain libraries were amplified separately. CMV status of each donor was established by measuring IFNgamma production from CD4+ T cells after fresh PBMCs were stimulated overnight with CMV viral lysate. CD4 T cells were positively selected with Miltenyi beads, followed by positive selection of CD8 T cells from the CD4-negative fraction. Cells were stained for CD3, CD4, CD8, CD45RA, CD27 and a live/dead dye and were sorted on a BD Aria II into four subsets based on CD45RA and CD27. Blood came from a few healthy volunteers, each fractionated into CD4 and CD8 T cells and then into four differentiation subsets. Approximately 120 ml of peripheral blood was drawn per donor, and PBMC were isolated by Ficoll-Paque PLUS density-gradient centrifugation. The sorted cells were lysed in RLT buffer, after which RNA was extracted using a Qiagen RNeasy kit and kept at -80 degrees C.

General study outcomes and caveats: Single alpha or beta chain sequences, rather than paired alpha/beta receptors, were used to define clonotypes. No ground truth was available to validate the repertoire findings for the naive and memory subsets. Gini index rose and Shannon and inverse Simpson diversity fell from naive through CM, EM and EMRA in both CD4 and CD8 cells. Following error correction, more than 95% of naive TCR sequences occurred only once, which made naive abundance distributions much steeper than those of memory subsets. TCR abundance followed a power law whose exponent differed between naive and memory subsets but was consistent across the three individuals. RNA-based TCR counts may be influenced by expression changes linked to T cell activation and differentiation.

Trimming removed 4 bases from V and 8 bases from J, leaving 18 bases between the germline ends. CDR1 MNHEY and CDR2 SMNVEV were looked up in the germline V gene (reference sequence). The CDR3 measures 15 amino acids from cysteine to phenylalanine. The read is trimmed to its CDR3 DNA, 45 bases read in frame from base 1. The chain was built from TRBV27 and TRBJ2-1, with the D gene not confidently named. The receptor's source is a human donor in good health. The sequencing sample was made of central memory CD4+ T cells from blood. The label giving this sample's cell subset or site can be read as: central memory, CD45RA- CD27+. The CDR3 region: CASSYTPVGLYEQFF. The nucleotides are TGTGCCAGCAGTTATACTCCAGTAGGGTTGTATGAGCAGTTCTTC.